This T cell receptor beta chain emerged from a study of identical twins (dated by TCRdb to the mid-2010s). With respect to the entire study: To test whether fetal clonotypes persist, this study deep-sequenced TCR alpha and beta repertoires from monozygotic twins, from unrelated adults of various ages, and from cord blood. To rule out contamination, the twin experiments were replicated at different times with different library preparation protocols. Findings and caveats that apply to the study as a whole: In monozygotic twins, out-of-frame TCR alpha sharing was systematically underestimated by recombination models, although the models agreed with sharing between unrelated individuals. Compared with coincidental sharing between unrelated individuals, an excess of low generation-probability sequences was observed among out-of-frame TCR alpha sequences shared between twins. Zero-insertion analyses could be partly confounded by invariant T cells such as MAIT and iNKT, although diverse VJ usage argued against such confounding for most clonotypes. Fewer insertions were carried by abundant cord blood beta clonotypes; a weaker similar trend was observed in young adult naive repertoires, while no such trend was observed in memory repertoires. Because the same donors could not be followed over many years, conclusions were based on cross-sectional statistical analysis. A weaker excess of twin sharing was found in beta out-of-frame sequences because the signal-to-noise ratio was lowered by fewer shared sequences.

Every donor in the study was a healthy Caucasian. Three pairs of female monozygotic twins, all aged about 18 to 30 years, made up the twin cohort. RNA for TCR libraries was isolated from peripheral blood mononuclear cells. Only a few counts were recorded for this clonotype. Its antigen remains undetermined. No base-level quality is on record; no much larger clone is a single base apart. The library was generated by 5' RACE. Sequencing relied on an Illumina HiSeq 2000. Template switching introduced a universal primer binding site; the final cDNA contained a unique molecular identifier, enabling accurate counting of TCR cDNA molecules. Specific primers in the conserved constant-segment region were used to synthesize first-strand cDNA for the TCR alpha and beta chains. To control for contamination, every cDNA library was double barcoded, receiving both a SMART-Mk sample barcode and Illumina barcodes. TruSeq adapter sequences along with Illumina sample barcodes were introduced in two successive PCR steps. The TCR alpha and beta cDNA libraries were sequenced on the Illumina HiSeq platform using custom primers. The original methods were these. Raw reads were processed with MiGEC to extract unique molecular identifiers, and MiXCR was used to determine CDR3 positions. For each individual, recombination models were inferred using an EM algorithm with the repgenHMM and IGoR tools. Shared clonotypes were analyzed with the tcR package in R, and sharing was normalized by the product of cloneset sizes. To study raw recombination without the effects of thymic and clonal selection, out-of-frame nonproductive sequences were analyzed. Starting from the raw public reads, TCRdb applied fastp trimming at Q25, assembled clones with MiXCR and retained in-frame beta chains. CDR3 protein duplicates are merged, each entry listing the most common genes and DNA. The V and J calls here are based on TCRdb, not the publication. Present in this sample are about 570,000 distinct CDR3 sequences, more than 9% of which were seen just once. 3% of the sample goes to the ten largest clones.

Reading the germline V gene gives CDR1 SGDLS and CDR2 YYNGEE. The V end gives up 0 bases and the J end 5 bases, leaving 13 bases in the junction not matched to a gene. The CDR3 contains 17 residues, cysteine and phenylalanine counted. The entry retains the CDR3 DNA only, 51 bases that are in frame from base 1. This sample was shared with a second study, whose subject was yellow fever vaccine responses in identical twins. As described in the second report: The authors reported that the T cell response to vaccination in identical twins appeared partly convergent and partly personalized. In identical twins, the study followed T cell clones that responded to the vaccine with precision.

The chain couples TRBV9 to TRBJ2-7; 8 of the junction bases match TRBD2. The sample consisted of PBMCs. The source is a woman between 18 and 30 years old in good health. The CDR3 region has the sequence CASSVDVGRGSENEQYF. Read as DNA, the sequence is TGTGCCAGCAGCGTAGACGTCGGGAGGGGGAGCGAAAACGAGCAGTACTTC.